This TCR beta chain was documented in a study of blood T cell repertoires in COVID-19. In the study overall: Samples came from the United States, Italy and Spain, spanning acute and convalescent COVID-19. The analysed material was cDNA or gDNA that came from T cells, B-cell-depleted T cells, or PBMCs.

CDR3 length: 15 residues. Germline CDR1 SGHNT, CDR2 YENEEA. V gave up 2 bases and J gave up 4 bases; unmatched junction bases: 4. Per the authors' pipeline: Counts of nucleated cells, estimated from reference gene primer amplification, were obtained. The method was immunoSEQ multiplex PCR; TCRdb's version includes in-frame clones alone and lacks a portion of them. The DNA gave D and trimming, while V, J and clone size come from that table. The sample contains 65,000 or so clones, 70% to 90% of which appear only once. Sequencing used peripheral blood. This TCR was sampled from an elderly man with acute or convalescent COVID-19. V gene TRBV11-3 combines with J gene TRBJ2-1; 8 bases line up with TRBD1. The CDR3 DNA sequence: TGTGCCAGCAGCTTACAGGGGGCGGCGTACAATGAGCAGTTCTTC. Residues: CASSLQGAAYNEQFF.